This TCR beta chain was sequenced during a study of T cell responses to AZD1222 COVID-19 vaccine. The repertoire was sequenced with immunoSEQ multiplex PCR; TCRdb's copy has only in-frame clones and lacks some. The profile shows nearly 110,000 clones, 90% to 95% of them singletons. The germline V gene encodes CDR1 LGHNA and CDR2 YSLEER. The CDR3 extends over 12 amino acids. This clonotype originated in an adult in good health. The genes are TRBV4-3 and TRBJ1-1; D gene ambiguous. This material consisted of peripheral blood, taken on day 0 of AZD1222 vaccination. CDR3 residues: CPREGLNTEAFF. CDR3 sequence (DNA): TGCCCCCGGGAGGGCCTCAACACTGAAGCTTTCTTT.